This TCR beta chain was found in a study of radiotherapy plus CTLA-4 blockade in lung cancer. About the research overall: Disease control was seen in 25% to 40% of patients, objective responses in roughly 17%.

TCRdb keeps only in-frame clones here, not all; method: immunoSEQ multiplex PCR. Altogether about 40,000 clones are present, about 86% being singletons, with the ten largest covering 20% to 25%. The CDR3 length is 15 residues. Germline V CDR1 and CDR2: MNHEY, SMNVEV (reference sequence). V shed 6 bases and J 7 bases; nucleotides not matched to a gene: 8. This specimen was peripheral blood, taken from a patient treated with radiotherapy plus ipilimumab. The rearrangement uses TRBV27 and TRBJ2-2; TRBD1 aligns across 10 bases. The clonotype comes from a human donor with non-small cell lung cancer whose response to radiotherapy plus ipilimumab could not be evaluated. Here the CDR3 DNA reads TGTGCCAGCAGCCGTACGGGACAGGGGAGCGGGGAGCTGTTTTTT. Protein: CASSRTGQGSGELFF.